This passage covers 27 T cell receptor beta chains from one sample sequenced in a study of cytomegalovirus exposure and HLA in healthy donors. Researchers ran the PCR with 60 Vbeta and 13 Jbeta primers. Profiling relied on immunoSEQ multiplex PCR, and the TCRdb table lists in-frame clones only, not all of them. The sample shows around 210,000 clones, 70% to 90% of them seen only once. The sequencing sample was made of PBMCs. All receptors come from a girl aged 2 to 10 in good health and CMV-seronegative.

The chain uses TRBV5-1 and TRBJ2-7; maybe TRBD2 (5 bases). The V end was cut by 2 bases, the J end by 3 bases, with 6 bases between. CDR3 length: 12 residues. Germline CDR1 SGHRS, CDR2 YFSETQ. CDR3 nucleotide sequence: TGCGCCAGCAGCTTACGGGGCTACGAGCAGTACTTC. Translation gives CASSLRGYEQYF.

The chain couples TRBV5-8 to TRBJ1-1, with D unresolved. CDR3 length: 11 residues. Germline V gives CDR1 SGHTS, CDR2 YDEGEE. Trimming removed 3 bases from V and 8 bases from J, with 8 bases in between. This CDR3 reads CASSWATEAFF. The CDR3 DNA reads TGTGCCAGCAGCTGGGCAACCGAAGCTTTCTTT.

This chain uses TRBV5-1 with TRBJ2-1, with 9 bases that match TRBD2. From germline, CDR1 is SGHRS and CDR2 YFSETQ. With 6 bases clipped from V and 7 bases from J, the junction kept 8 bases outside the gene matches. The CDR3 loop spans 14 amino acids. CDR3 residues: CASTSGNPKNEQFF. CDR3 coding DNA: TGCGCCAGCACTAGCGGGAATCCCAAAAATGAGCAGTTCTTC.

The V and J genes are TRBV7-8 and TRBJ1-1, with D possibly being TRBD1 (6 bases). CDR3 length: 14 amino acids. Germline loops: CDR1 SGHVS, CDR2 FQNEAQ. V was clipped by 0 bases and J by 7 bases, with 12 bases between them. CDR3 nucleotides: TGTGCCAGCAGCTTAGCTACAGGGTCGGGTGAAGCTTTCTTT. This gives the protein CASSLATGSGEAFF.

The genes are TRBV30 and TRBJ2-3; weak D call: TRBD2 (5 bases). This CDR3 spans 13 amino acids. Per the germline V gene, CDR1 is GTSNPN and CDR2 is SVGIG (reference sequence). The ends were cut back, 5 bases at V and 3 bases at J, with 12 bases in the middle. The CDR3 nucleotides are TGTGCCTGGCAGCGGCTGGGGACAGATACGCAGTATTTT. The encoded protein is CAWQRLGTDTQYF.

The chain links TRBV10-2 to TRBJ1-6; 9 nucleotides agree with TRBD1. The germline V gene encodes CDR1 WSHSY and CDR2 SAAADI. J gave up 9 bases and V 6 bases, and 9 bases lay outside the gene matches. The CDR3 totals 15 residues. CDR3 nucleotides: TGCGCCAGCAGAGGGACAGGGACCCCTAGTTCACCCCTCCACTTT. This codes for CASRGTGTPSSPLHF.

The chain links TRBV9 to TRBJ2-4; TRBD2 aligns across 7 bases. The CDR3 is 16 residues long. V dropped 0 bases and J dropped 0; count of bases not matched to a gene: 3. From germline, CDR1 is SGDLS and CDR2 YYNGEE. The CDR3 DNA reads as TGTGCCAGCAGCGTAGACTGGGGGGGAGCCAAAAACATTCAGTACTTC. It is translated as CASSVDWGGAKNIQYF. The entire variable domain, with the rest obtained from reference TRBV9 and TRBJ2-4, is as follows: DSGVTQTPKHLITATGQRVTLRCSPRSGDLSVYWYQQSLDQGLQFLIQYYNGEERAKGNILERFSAQQFPDLHSELNLSSLELGDSALYFCASSVDWGGAKNIQYFGAGTRLSVL.

This clone was counted once. Here the CDR3 reads CASSDGWASYNEQFF. The CDR3 DNA sequence: TGCGCCAGCAGTGACGGATGGGCCTCCTACAATGAGCAGTTCTTC. The chain couples TRBV10-1 to TRBJ2-1; D is undetermined. This CDR3 is built from 15 residues. V lost 3 bases to trimming and J lost 0 bases, with 9 bases between them. Germline V gene lookup returns CDR1 WNHNN and CDR2 SYGVQD (reference sequence).

This sequence joins TRBV1 and TRBJ2-5; the table gives TRBD1 as D, unverified against the DNA. TRBV1 is noted as a pseudogene. The CDR3 sequence is 15 residues long. CDR3 in amino acids: CTSSQVKGAGETQYF. CDR3 DNA: TGCACCAGCAGCCAAGTGAAGGGGGCAGGGGAGACCCAGTACTTC.

The chain carries TRBV7-2 and TRBJ2-7; D unresolved. V was shortened by 1 base and J by 4 bases, with 23 bases between the two germline ends. The length of the CDR3 is 18 residues. Germline CDR1 SGHTA, CDR2 FQGNSA. The CDR3: CASSLEPSTWVEYYEQYF. The CDR3 coding sequence is TGTGCCAGCAGCTTAGAACCGTCGACTTGGGTAGAATATTACGAGCAGTACTTC. Full variable domain (rest looked up from reference TRBV7-2 and TRBJ2-7): GAGVSQSPSNKVTEKGKDVELRCDPISGHTALYWYRQSLGQGLEFLIYFQGNSAPDKSGLPSDRFSAERTGGSVSTLTIQRTQQEDSAVYLCASSLEPSTWVEYYEQYFGPGTRLTVT.

The V gene is TRBV7-9, the J gene TRBJ1-4, with 7 positions matching TRBD1. Germline lookup yields CDR1 SEHNR and CDR2 FQNEAQ (reference sequence). With V trimmed by 4 bases and J by 0 bases, 5 bases remained unmatched. The CDR3 has 16 amino acids. The CDR3 DNA reads TGTGCCAGCAGCTCGACAGGGATTGCAACTAATGAAAAACTGTTTTTT. It codes for CASSSTGIATNEKLFF.

CDR3 nucleotides: TGTGCCAGCAGCTTAGGGGACAGGGATACGGAGACCCAGTACTTC. Translating gives CASSLGDRDTETQYF. The gene calls are TRBV11-2 and TRBJ2-5; TRBD1 aligns across 9 bases. The germline CDR1 and CDR2 sequences are SGHAT and FQNNGV. V gave up 1 base and J gave up 5 bases; unmatched junction bases: 5. The CDR3 is 15 residues long.

V usage is TRBV27 and J usage is TRBJ1-1; TRBD1 agrees at 7 bases. Per the germline V gene, CDR1 is MNHEY and CDR2 is SMNVEV (reference sequence). The CDR3 length is 14 residues. J lost 1 base, V lost 5 bases, and 4 bases had no gene match. The CDR3 coding sequence is TGTGCCAGCAGTCACAGGGGACCGAACACTGAAGCTTTCTTT. Translated, it gives CASSHRGPNTEAFF.

CDR3 nucleotides: TGTGCCAGCAGAACCGGGACAGGGGGCTTCACTGAAGCTTTCTTT. Translation: CASRTGTGGFTEAFF. This chain connects TRBV6-1 to TRBJ1-1; 12 nucleotides match TRBD1. V shed 6 bases, J shed 4 bases, and the junction held 6 bases outside the gene matches. The CDR3 is 15 residues long. The germline V gene encodes CDR1 MNHNS and CDR2 SASEGT.

Here the CDR3 reads CASVSGTGTGELFF. CDR3 nucleotides: TGTGCCAGCGTATCCGGAACAGGGACCGGGGAGCTGTTTTTT. The gene calls are TRBV27 and TRBJ2-2; TRBD1 might be the D (6 bases). Trimming took 8 bases from V and 5 from J, leaving 15 bases between them. CDR1 and CDR2 (germline): MNHEY, SMNVEV (reference sequence). The CDR3 is 14 amino acids.

This clone was seen only once. The CDR3 sequence is CASSLRDRVAEAFF. In DNA form, the CDR3 reads TGTGCCAGCAGCTTAAGGGACAGGGTAGCTGAAGCTTTCTTT. The chain recombines TRBV11-1 with TRBJ1-1, with 9 bases that match TRBD1. Per the germline V gene, CDR1 is SGHAT and CDR2 is FQDESV (reference sequence). The CDR3 length is 14 residues. J was trimmed by 6 bases and V by 2 bases; bases with no gene match: 4.

The chain employs TRBV7-9 and TRBJ2-1; TRBD2 matches at 12 bases. This CDR3 has 14 amino acids. Germline values: CDR1 SEHNR, CDR2 FQNEAQ (reference sequence). V lost 8 bases to trimming and J lost 7 bases; unmatched junction nucleotides: 6. Here the CDR3 reads CASLAGGPRNEQFF. The DNA of the CDR3 is TGTGCCAGCCTAGCGGGAGGGCCTAGGAATGAGCAGTTCTTC.

Only one count was recorded for this clone. The chain links TRBV6-5 to TRBJ2-3, with 8 bases matching TRBD2. Germline-derived CDR1 and CDR2 are MNHEY and SVGAGI. This CDR3 comprises 15 residues. Trimming at V came to 4 bases and at J to 2 bases, leaving 5 bases not matched to a gene. CDR3 in DNA: TGTGCCAGCAGTTCCAGCGGGGGCCTCACAGATACGCAGTATTTT. It is translated as CASSSSGGLTDTQYF.

J is TRBJ2-7 and V is TRBV12-5; D not resolved. Per germline, CDR1 LGHNT and CDR2 FRNRAP. V lost 3 bases to trimming and J lost 5 bases, with 11 bases between them. This CDR3 has 13 amino acids. CDR3: CASGFRVPHEQYF. CDR3 DNA: TGTGCTAGTGGTTTCCGCGTTCCCCACGAGCAGTACTTC.

The rearrangement uses TRBV9 and TRBJ2-3; D gene ambiguous. V was cut by 0 bases and J by 6 bases, with 8 bases left in between. The CDR3 is 13 residues long. Germline CDR1 and CDR2: SGDLS and YYNGEE. CDR3 nucleotide sequence: TGTGCCAGCAGCGTAGATCCGCGGGATACGCAGTATTTT. This encodes CASSVDPRDTQYF.

The rearrangement joins TRBV7-9 to TRBJ1-1, with D possibly being TRBD1 (5 bases). The CDR3 contains 13 residues. Trimming shortened V by 1 base and J by 7 bases, and 10 bases separated the two germline ends. CDR1 and CDR2 from the germline V gene are SEHNR and FQNEAQ (reference sequence). The CDR3 bases are TGTGCCAGCAGCTTAGAGGGGCTGGGTGAAGCTTTCTTT. Protein product: CASSLEGLGEAFF.

The chain uses TRBV19 and TRBJ2-3, with a possible D match to TRBD2 (6 bases). This CDR3 contains 12 residues. Trimming left V 3 bases short and J 5 bases short, with 6 bases between. Germline CDR1 and CDR2: LNHDA and SQIVND (reference sequence). The CDR3 DNA follows: TGTGCCAGTAGTATCGGGGGAGATACGCAGTATTTT. Translating it yields CASSIGGDTQYF.

The rearrangement uses TRBV6-1 and TRBJ1-1, with D maybe TRBD1 (5 bases). Germline V gene sequence: CDR1 MNHNS, CDR2 SASEGT. Trimming left V 3 bases short and J 1 base short, with 9 bases between. This CDR3 is 14 amino acids long. The CDR3 loop reads CASSERGGNTEAFF. The CDR3 nucleotides read TGTGCCAGCAGTGAGCGGGGGGGGAACACTGAAGCTTTCTTT.

This clone was observed a single time. The rearrangement links TRBV5-1 to TRBJ2-4, with 9 bases aligning to TRBD2. CDR3 length: 13 amino acids. The V gene's germline CDR1 is SGHRS and CDR2 YFSETQ. The J segment lost 8 bases and the V segment lost 4 bases, leaving 4 bases of the junction unmatched. The DNA for the CDR3 is TGCGCCAGCAGCAAAGCGGGGGGCGACATTCAGTACTTC. Translated: CASSKAGGDIQYF.

The chain employs TRBV4-1 and TRBJ2-1; TRBD2 agrees at 14 bases. Germline V gene lookup returns CDR1 MGHRA and CDR2 YSYEKL. This CDR3 comprises 17 residues. After removal of 4 bases from V and 7 bases from J, the junction contained 9 bases not matched to a gene. The CDR3 protein is CASSPRTTSGGVNEQFF. The CDR3 DNA sequence: TGCGCCAGCAGCCCCAGGACGACTAGCGGGGGGGTAAATGAGCAGTTCTTC.

The chain combines TRBV7-9 with TRBJ1-6, with TRBD1 matching 7 bases. V dropped 5 bases and J dropped 10; count of bases not matched to a gene: 11. Germline CDR1 SEHNR, CDR2 FQNEAQ (reference sequence). This CDR3 contains 15 residues. CDR3: CASSPRQGPDSPLHF. In DNA, the CDR3 is TGTGCCAGCAGCCCCAGACAGGGCCCGGACTCACCCCTCCACTTT.

The V gene is TRBV6-1, the J gene TRBJ2-3, with D perhaps matching TRBD2 (6 bases). The CDR3 contains 14 residues. V was cut by 10 bases and J by 4 bases, with 18 bases left in between. Per the germline V gene, CDR1 is MNHNS and CDR2 is SASEGT. Written as DNA, the CDR3 is TGTGCCACCGACCGGTTGCGGGGCCCAGATACGCAGTATTTT. This encodes CATDRLRGPDTQYF.